The 5 T cell receptor beta chains in this list originate from one sample, sequenced in a study of blood T cell repertoires in COVID-19. Libraries were prepared by immunoSEQ multiplex PCR; TCRdb keeps only in-frame clonotypes and omits some of them. The sample holds around 92,000 clones, more than 80% seen once. Sequencing was done on a sample of peripheral blood. The receptors were gathered from a woman of 80 years or more with acute or convalescent COVID-19.

This rearrangement joins TRBV7-2 to TRBJ2-5; unclear D gene. Germline loops: CDR1 SGHTA, CDR2 FQGNSA. This CDR3 contains 13 residues. V lost 5 bases to trimming and J lost 2 bases, with 9 bases between them. The CDR3: CASSSRVQETQYF. In DNA form, the CDR3 reads TGTGCCAGCAGCAGCCGGGTGCAAGAGACCCAGTACTTC.

The V call is TRBV7-2, the J call TRBJ2-1; D is possibly TRBD1 (5 bases). V lost 0 bases and J lost 0, with 9 bases in between. The CDR3 runs 16 residues. The germline CDR1 and CDR2 sequences are SGHTA and FQGNSA. CDR3 sequence: CASSLAGLVSYNEQFF. The CDR3 nucleotides read TGTGCCAGCAGCTTAGCGGGGCTAGTCTCCTACAATGAGCAGTTCTTC. The whole variable domain, remainder taken from reference TRBV7-2 and TRBJ2-1, is GAGVSQSPSNKVTEKGKDVELRCDPISGHTALYWYRQSLGQGLEFLIYFQGNSAPDKSGLPSDRFSAERTGGSVSTLTIQRTQQEDSAVYLCASSLAGLVSYNEQFFGPGTRLTVL.

The chain carries TRBV10-3 and TRBJ2-3; 8 nucleotides line up with TRBD2. Per germline, CDR1 ENHRY and CDR2 SYGVKD. This CDR3 has 15 residues. Trimming at V came to 11 bases and at J to 4 bases, leaving 14 bases not matched to a gene. In DNA form, the CDR3 reads TGTGCCGCCCGGGGGAGTAGCGGGGTAGCAGATACGCAGTATTTT. Amino acids: CAARGSSGVADTQYF.

The CDR3 DNA follows: TGTGCCATCAGTGAGTCCACGAACACCGGGGAGCTGTTTTTT. This encodes CAISESTNTGELFF. V and J are TRBV10-3 and TRBJ2-2, with no clear D. The CDR3 has 14 amino acids. Trimming took off 0 bases at V and 0 bases at J, with 2 bases between the two ends. Per the germline V gene, CDR1 is ENHRY and CDR2 is SYGVKD.

This clone has only one observation. This chain uses TRBV28 with TRBJ1-1, with TRBD1 matching over 7 bases. CDR1 and CDR2 from the germline V gene are MDHEN and SYDVKM. The trim removed 6 bases at V and 10 bases at J, leaving 11 bases unmatched. CDR3 length equals 13 residues. The CDR3 loop reads CASRGVTGDAAFF. The CDR3 nucleotides are TGTGCCAGCAGGGGCGTAACAGGGGACGCAGCTTTCTTT. Filled out from reference TRBV28 and TRBJ1-1, the complete variable domain reads DVKVTQSSRYLVKRTGEKVFLECVQDMDHENMFWYRQDPGLGLRLIYFSYDVKMKEKGDIPEGYSVSREKKERFSLILESASTNQTSMYLCASRGVTGDAAFFGQGTRLTVV.